The T cell receptor (beta chain) described here comes from a study of cytomegalovirus exposure and HLA in healthy donors. Study-wide points: The investigators catalogued some 160 TCR beta chains as cytomegalovirus-associated.

Concerning this clone: Its matching antigen is unknown.

The protocol was immunoSEQ multiplex PCR, while the TCRdb copy is restricted to in-frame clones and leaves out a portion. The table records over 150,000 clones, 84% of them present only once. This TCR derives from a woman in her 30s in good health and CMV-seropositive. The specimen sequenced was PBMCs.

DNA for the CDR3: TGTGCCAGCAGCTTAACGTCGGGAGTGATGACAGATACGCAGTATTTT. As protein: CASSLTSGVMTDTQYF. This chain joins TRBV7-9 and TRBJ2-3; weak D call: TRBD2 (6 bases). This CDR3 contains 16 residues. Germline values: CDR1 SEHNR, CDR2 FQNEAQ (reference sequence). The V and J ends lost 2 bases and 3 bases respectively, with 15 bases between them.